This is a list of T cell receptor beta chains from one sample in a study of CD8 T cells in Susac syndrome. From the immunoSEQ multiplex PCR reads, TCRdb called clonotypes with MiXCR, one entry per CDR3 protein. The sample lists about 200,000 distinct CDR3 sequences; roughly 92% were seen once. Sequenced sample: CD8+ T cells from PBMCs. These receptors were obtained from a human donor with multiple sclerosis. Each CDR3 is given with its conserved first and last residue. The D gene is left open where the match is weak. Where a row states a size, it is once, few, many or the class of an expanded clone; other rows omit it.

d_call j_call clone_size v_call cdr3_aa cdr3_nt
- TRBJ2-7 - TRBV4-3 CASSQDATGATYEQYF TGCGCCAGCAGCCAAGATGCCACAGGCGCTACCTACGAGCAGTACTTC
TRBD2 TRBJ2-4 - TRBV6-5 CASSYGASGADIQYF TGTGCCAGCAGTTACGGGGCTAGCGGGGCCGACATTCAGTACTTC
- TRBJ2-6 - TRBV19 CASSHLPPASGANVLTF TGTGCCAGTAGTCATCTCCCCCCTGCGTCCGGGGCCAACGTCCTGACTTTC
- TRBJ1-5 - TRBV4-1 CASSQVGGHNQPQHF TGCGCCAGCAGCCAAGTTGGGGGACATAATCAGCCCCAGCATTTT
- TRBJ2-2 - TRBV5-8 CASRPLGSGELFF TGTGCCAGCAGGCCACTAGGTTCCGGGGAGCTGTTTTTT
- TRBJ2-1 - TRBV25-1 CATARGLYNEQFF TGTGCCACCGCCCGGGGGCTTTACAATGAGCAGTTCTTC
TRBD1 TRBJ1-2 - TRBV29-1 CSVEDSGGNGYTF TGCAGCGTTGAAGATTCAGGGGGGAATGGCTACACCTTC
TRBD1 TRBJ2-1 few TRBV5-6 CASSYGQGYNEQFF TGTGCCAGCAGTTATGGACAGGGTTACAATGAGCAGTTCTTC
TRBD2 TRBJ2-1 - TRBV13 CASSLSGGASYNEQFF TGTGCCAGCAGCCTTAGCGGGGGGGCCTCCTACAATGAGCAGTTCTTC
TRBD1 TRBJ2-1 - TRBV19 CASSIGQGQGGYNEQFF TGTGCCAGTAGTATAGGACAAGGACAGGGGGGGTACAATGAGCAGTTCTTC
- TRBJ1-2 - TRBV3-1 CASSQESRLPYGYTF TGTGCCAGCAGCCAAGAAAGCCGGCTTCCTTATGGCTACACCTTC
- TRBJ1-2 - TRBV2 CASSEGGHSIVPYGYTF TGTGCCAGCAGTGAAGGGGGCCACAGCATCGTTCCCTATGGCTACACCTTC
- TRBJ2-3 once TRBV2 CASSEGSATTDTQYF TGTGCCAGCAGTGAGGGGTCGGCGACCACAGATACGCAGTATTTT
TRBD2 TRBJ2-3 - TRBV7-2 CASSLVPAGGVGTDTQYF TGTGCCAGCAGCTTGGTCCCGGCGGGAGGCGTGGGCACAGATACGCAGTATTTT
- TRBJ1-2 - TRBV7-9 CASSLAQGTHTF TGTGCCAGCAGCTTAGCGCAGGGCACTCACACCTTC
- TRBJ2-1 - TRBV7-2 CASSPSGRPGEQFF TGTGCCAGCAGCCCATCGGGCCGTCCCGGGGAGCAGTTCTTC